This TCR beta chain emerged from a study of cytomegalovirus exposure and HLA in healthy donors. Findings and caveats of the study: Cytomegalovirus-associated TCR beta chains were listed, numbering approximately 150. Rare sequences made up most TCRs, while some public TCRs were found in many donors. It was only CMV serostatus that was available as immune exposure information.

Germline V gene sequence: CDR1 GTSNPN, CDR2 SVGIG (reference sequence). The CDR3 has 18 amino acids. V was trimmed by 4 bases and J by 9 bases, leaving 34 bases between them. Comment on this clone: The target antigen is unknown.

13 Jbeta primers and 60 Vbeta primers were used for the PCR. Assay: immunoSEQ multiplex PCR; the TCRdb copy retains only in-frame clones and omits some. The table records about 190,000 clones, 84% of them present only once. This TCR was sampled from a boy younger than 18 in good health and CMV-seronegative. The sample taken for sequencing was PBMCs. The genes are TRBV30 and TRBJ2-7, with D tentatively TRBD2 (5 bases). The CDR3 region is CAWMGSGGRPKSPLGQYF. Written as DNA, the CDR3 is TGTGCCTGGATGGGGTCCGGAGGACGGCCGAAGAGCCCCTTGGGGCAGTACTTC.